The 20 T cell receptor beta chains below were found in one sample sequenced in a study of T-cell reconstitution after alpha-beta-depleted transplantation in children. Unique molecular identifiers were used to barcode this TCRbeta library. TCRdb processed the PCR reads anew with MiXCR; each CDR3 protein has one entry. The table records about a million distinct CDR3 sequences, 25% to 35% of them present only once. The sequencing here drew on PBMCs, mostly from graft donor cells, taken 360 days after TCRalphabeta/CD19-depleted stem cell transplant. The receptors come from a boy younger than two who had a stem cell transplant for SCID, so the T cells may come from the graft donor.

The chain recombines TRBV28 with TRBJ1-2; D perhaps matches TRBD1 (5 bases). Germline values: CDR1 MDHEN, CDR2 SYDVKM. Trimming left V 2 bases short and J 2 bases short, with 12 bases between. The CDR3 is 15 residues long. The CDR3 protein is CASSLGGAQNYGYTF. In DNA, the CDR3 is TGTGCCAGCAGTTTAGGTGGGGCCCAAAACTATGGCTACACCTTC.

The V gene is TRBV5-5, the J gene TRBJ2-5; 11 nucleotides match TRBD2. CDR3 length: 18 residues. In germline, CDR1 is SGHKS, CDR2 YYEKEE (reference sequence). After removal of 3 bases from V and 5 bases from J, the junction contained 15 bases not matched to a gene. The CDR3: CASSSASGTSGHWETQYF. Here the CDR3 DNA reads TGTGCCAGCAGCTCCGCCTCCGGGACTAGCGGTCACTGGGAGACCCAGTACTTC.

The chain couples TRBV9 to TRBJ1-2; D is ambiguous. V was shortened by 4 bases and J by 7 bases, with 17 bases between the two germline ends. Germline V gives CDR1 SGDLS, CDR2 YYNGEE. CDR3 length equals 14 residues. This CDR3 is CASSPRPGVAGYTF. CDR3 DNA: TGTGCCAGCAGCCCCCGCCCGGGAGTCGCTGGCTACACCTTC.

This clonotype was seen a few times. V and J are TRBV27 and TRBJ2-3; a weak D match, TRBD2 (5 bases). The CDR3 totals 15 residues. The V end lost 3 bases, the J end lost 1 base, and 11 bases lay between the germline ends. The V gene's germline CDR1 is MNHEY and CDR2 SMNVEV (reference sequence). The CDR3 DNA follows: TGTGCCAGCAGTTTTACGGGATTACGCACAGATACGCAGTATTTT. Its translation is CASSFTGLRTDTQYF.

This clonotype has a handful of counts. The chain links TRBV12-3 or TRBV12-4 to TRBJ1-6; perhaps TRBD1 as D (5 bases). The V and J ends lost 7 bases and 9 bases respectively, with 16 bases between them. The CDR3 has 14 residues. The CDR3 spells CASTLEAGGSPLHF. CDR3 in DNA: TGTGCCAGCACCCTCGAGGCCGGGGGTTCACCCCTCCACTTT.

This clonotype has just a few counts. Written as DNA, the CDR3 is TGTGCCAGCGGGGGACCGGACGAGCAGTACTTC. Translated: CASGGPDEQYF. The V call is TRBV25-1, the J call TRBJ2-7; possibly TRBD1 or TRBD2 for D (5 bases each). Germline V lookup: CDR1 MGHDK, CDR2 SYGVNS. The CDR3 consists of 11 residues. V gave up 8 bases and J gave up 5 bases, with 10 bases separating them.

This clonotype was recorded a few times. CDR3 in DNA: TGTGCCAACTCGGGACAGGGGTTAACGCACAATGAGCAGTTCTTC. Its protein product is CANSGQGLTHNEQFF. The chain couples TRBV7-2 to TRBJ2-1; 10 nucleotides align to TRBD1. With 10 bases clipped from V and 5 bases from J, the junction kept 11 bases outside the gene matches. This CDR3 has 15 residues. CDR1 and CDR2 from the germline V gene are SGHTA and FQGNSA.

This clonotype was found a few times. This rearrangement joins TRBV18 to TRBJ2-7, with D perhaps matching TRBD1 (5 bases). V dropped 5 bases and J dropped 1 base, with 12 bases sitting between them. Germline V lookup: CDR1 KGHSH, CDR2 LQKENI. The CDR3 sequence is 14 residues long. The CDR3 loop is CASSVLGLSYEQYF. The CDR3 DNA is TGTGCCAGCTCAGTCTTGGGGCTTTCCTACGAGCAGTACTTC. Drawing the rest from reference TRBV18 and TRBJ2-7, the complete variable domain is NAGVMQNPRHLVRRRGQEARLRCSPMKGHSHVYWYRQLPEEGLKFMVYLQKENIIDESGMPKERFSAEFPKEGPSILRIQQVVRGDSAAYFCASSVLGLSYEQYFGPGTRLTVT.

The chain links TRBV3-1 to TRBJ1-1; D call uncertain. CDR1 LGHDT and CDR2 YNNKEL come from the germline V gene (reference sequence). CDR3 length: 15 residues. Trimming removed 2 bases at V and 7 bases at J, with 17 bases between. In DNA form, the CDR3 reads TGTGCCAGCAGCCAATCCGGTGGGAAGGGAAGTGAAGCTTTCTTT. The encoded protein is CASSQSGGKGSEAFF.

The chain recombines TRBV18 with TRBJ1-2; D ambiguous. CDR1 KGHSH and CDR2 LQKENI come from the germline V gene. The CDR3 totals 17 residues. V was pared by 3 bases and J by 4 bases, with 21 bases between. In nucleotides, the CDR3 is TGTGCCAGCTCACCTCCCCACGGTGGAGGAACCTTCTATGGCTACACCTTC. Translated: CASSPPHGGGTFYGYTF.

This clonotype was found a few times. The chain couples TRBV7-2 to TRBJ2-1; D is perhaps TRBD2 (6 bases). Germline CDR1 and CDR2: SGHTA and FQGNSA. V was pared by 1 base and J by 8 bases, with 15 bases between. This CDR3 spans 15 amino acids. The CDR3, as DNA: TGTGCCAGCAGCTTAGTTGTTCGGGGGTCCCATGAGCAGTTCTTC. This sequence encodes CASSLVVRGSHEQFF. Complete variable domain (other parts from reference TRBV7-2 and TRBJ2-1): GAGVSQSPSNKVTEKGKDVELRCDPISGHTALYWYRQSLGQGLEFLIYFQGNSAPDKSGLPSDRFSAERTGGSVSTLTIQRTQQEDSAVYLCASSLVVRGSHEQFFGPGTRLTVL.

This chain links TRBV18 with TRBJ1-4; perhaps TRBD1 as D (6 bases). The CDR3 length is 15 residues. With 4 bases removed from V and 1 base from J, the gap between germline ends came to 10 bases. Germline loops: CDR1 KGHSH, CDR2 LQKENI. CDR3 region: CASSRRTVTNEKLFF. CDR3 bases: TGTGCCAGCTCACGACGGACAGTAACTAATGAAAAACTGTTTTTT. Filled out from reference TRBV18 and TRBJ1-4, the complete variable domain reads NAGVMQNPRHLVRRRGQEARLRCSPMKGHSHVYWYRQLPEEGLKFMVYLQKENIIDESGMPKERFSAEFPKEGPSILRIQQVVRGDSAAYFCASSRRTVTNEKLFFGSGTQLSVL.

CDR3 coding DNA: TGTGCCAGCGAACGACAGGGCCTTCACAATGAGCAGTTCTTC. Its protein product is CASERQGLHNEQFF. The chain couples TRBV2 to TRBJ2-1, with TRBD1 matching over 7 bases. V dropped 8 bases and J dropped 5; count of bases not matched to a gene: 9. Germline lookup yields CDR1 SNHLY and CDR2 FYNNEI. The CDR3 is 14 amino acids.

The chain has TRBV23-1 and TRBJ2-7; D gene unclear. TRBV23-1 qualifies as an ORF whose function is uncertain. With 4 bases removed from V and 7 bases from J, the gap between germline ends came to 8 bases. The CDR3 spans 11 residues. CDR3 bases: TGCGCCAGCAGTCGTTCGAGTGAGCAGTACTTC. This encodes CASSRSSEQYF.

The chain combines TRBV5-1 with TRBJ1-4; maybe TRBD1 (6 bases). V was clipped by 7 bases and J by 3 bases, with 19 bases between them. The CDR3 contains 16 residues. CDR1 is SGHRS and CDR2 is YFSETQ in the germline V gene. As DNA, the CDR3 is TGCGCCAGCCGCCTTCTTGGGGGCGATTCTAATGAAAAACTGTTTTTT. As protein: CASRLLGGDSNEKLFF.

There are a few counts of this clonotype. J is TRBJ1-1 and V is TRBV7-3; TRBD1 matches at 8 bases. The CDR3 totals 16 residues. The junction had 12 bases not matched to a gene; V was cut back by 6 bases and J by 3 bases. Germline CDR1 reads SGHTA; CDR2 reads FQGTGA. The DNA of the CDR3 is TGTGCCAGCAGTATCACAGGGGGAATTGGGTACACTGAAGCTTTCTTT. It translates to CASSITGGIGYTEAFF. Variable domain in full (rest from reference TRBV7-3 and TRBJ1-1): GAGVSQTPSNKVTEKGKYVELRCDPISGHTALYWYRQSLGQGPEFLIYFQGTGAADDSGLPNDRFFAVRPEGSVSTLKIQRTERGDSAVYLCASSITGGIGYTEAFFGQGTRLTVV.

This clonotype has a handful of counts. The chain joins TRBV3-1 to TRBJ1-5; D is perhaps TRBD1 (6 bases). The V end was cut by 4 bases, the J end by 5 bases, with 9 bases between. The CDR3 loop spans 13 amino acids. CDR1 is LGHDT, CDR2 YNNKEL, per germline (reference sequence). CDR3 DNA sequence: TGTGCCAGCAGCCCGCAGGGGTATCAGCCCCAGCATTTT. Its protein product is CASSPQGYQPQHF.

V is TRBV2 and J is TRBJ2-7; D not certain. Trimming took 6 bases from V and 0 from J, leaving 12 bases between them. This CDR3 is built from 14 residues. Per germline, CDR1 SNHLY and CDR2 FYNNEI. The CDR3 region is CASRGILNSYEQYF. The CDR3 DNA follows: TGTGCCAGCAGGGGGATCCTGAACTCCTACGAGCAGTACTTC.

The sample holds a few counts of this clonotype. Compared with germline, one end of the junction differs, possibly owing to a read error. V usage is TRBV7-6 and J usage is TRBJ2-3, with D maybe TRBD2 (7 bases). Germline lookup yields CDR1 SGHVS and CDR2 FNYEAQ. CDR3 length: 16 amino acids. The CDR3 reads CASSFTGGGGTDTQYF. CDR3 in DNA: TGTGCCAGCAGCTTTACGGGCGGGGGCGGCACGGATACGCAGTATTTT.

The rearrangement links TRBV9 to TRBJ2-3; no reliable D call. In germline, CDR1 is SGDLS, CDR2 YYNGEE. The CDR3 sequence is 15 residues long. The ends were cut back, 4 bases at V and 4 bases at J, with 16 bases in the middle. The CDR3 coding sequence is TGTGCCAGCAGCCCCCGAGACGGGCCCTCAGATACGCAGTATTTT. It specifies CASSPRDGPSDTQYF. The complete variable domain, with remaining parts taken from reference TRBV9 and TRBJ2-3, reads DSGVTQTPKHLITATGQRVTLRCSPRSGDLSVYWYQQSLDQGLQFLIQYYNGEERAKGNILERFSAQQFPDLHSELNLSSLELGDSALYFCASSPRDGPSDTQYFGPGTRLTVL.